The 30 T cell receptor beta chains below come from one sample, sequenced in a study of blood T cell repertoires in COVID-19. Measured with immunoSEQ multiplex PCR; TCRdb has only the in-frame clones, and not every one. The table lists some 360,000 clones, roughly 90% of them singletons. Source material: peripheral blood. The receptors shown here come from a woman aged 60-70 years with COVID-19, enrolled during active disease.

This clone was observed once. The rearrangement uses TRBV12-2 and TRBJ1-6; the tabulated D call, TRBD1, remains unverified against the DNA. TRBV12-2 is assigned pseudogene status. The CDR3 contains 16 residues. This CDR3 reads CASRADDRGRYSPLHF. The CDR3 nucleotides read TGTGCAAGTCGCGCCGACGACAGGGGAAGGTACTCACCCCTCCACTTT.

The V call is TRBV9, the J call TRBJ2-7; 9 positions agree with TRBD2. The germline gives CDR1 SGDLS, CDR2 YYNGEE. The V segment lost 0 bases and the J segment 1 base; nucleotides outside the gene matches: 8. The CDR3 consists of 17 residues. CDR3 amino acids: CASSVGLAGFSSYEQYF. Written as DNA, the CDR3 is TGTGCCAGCAGCGTAGGGCTAGCGGGGTTTTCGTCCTACGAGCAGTACTTC.

The chain employs TRBV6-5 and TRBJ2-5; D perhaps matches TRBD2 (5 bases). V was shortened by 7 bases and J by 5 bases, with 17 bases between the two germline ends. Germline V gene lookup returns CDR1 MNHEY and CDR2 SVGAGI. This CDR3 has 14 residues. The CDR3, as DNA: TGTGCCAGCATCCAAGGGAGTCCATGGGAGACCCAGTACTTC. Protein sequence: CASIQGSPWETQYF.

The chain is built from TRBV5-1 and TRBJ2-7; 7 bases line up with TRBD1. The CDR3 loop spans 18 amino acids. J was trimmed by 0 bases and V by 1 base; bases with no gene match: 13. Germline V gives CDR1 SGHRS, CDR2 YFSETQ. This CDR3 is CASSLRPPGQIPSYEQYF. In DNA, the CDR3 is TGCGCCAGCAGCTTGAGGCCCCCGGGACAGATACCCTCCTACGAGCAGTACTTC.

The chain links TRBV2 to TRBJ1-4; tentatively, D is TRBD1 (5 bases). Germline values: CDR1 SNHLY, CDR2 FYNNEI. Trimming pared 7 bases from V and 10 bases from J, leaving 13 bases between. CDR3 length equals 12 residues. The CDR3 bases are TGTGCCAGCAAGGACATTCTCGGAAAACTGTTTTTT. Residues: CASKDILGKLFF. Full variable domain (rest looked up from reference TRBV2 and TRBJ1-4): EPEVTQTPSHQVTQMGQEVILRCVPISNHLYFYWYRQILGQKVEFLVSFYNNEISEKSEIFDDQFSVERPDGSNFTLKIRSTKLEDSAMYFCASKDILGKLFFGSGTQLSVL.

V usage is TRBV6-5 and J usage is TRBJ2-3; 7 nucleotides match TRBD1. Germline CDR1 is MNHEY and CDR2 is SVGAGI. The CDR3 runs to 15 residues. The V gene end was trimmed by 7 bases and the J gene end by 0 bases; junction bases not matched to a gene: 7. The DNA of the CDR3 is TGTGCCAGCATCCCAGGGGGTCTGAGCACAGATACGCAGTATTTT. Translating gives CASIPGGLSTDTQYF.

CDR3 nucleotide sequence: TGTGCCAGCAGTTACGCGACACAGTTCACTGAAGCTTTCTTT. Translated: CASSYATQFTEAFF. V gene TRBV6-6 combines with J gene TRBJ1-1; no firm D call. Germline CDR1 MNHNY, CDR2 SVGAGI (reference sequence). This CDR3 has 14 residues. V gave up 2 bases and J gave up 4 bases, with 11 bases separating them.

The gene calls are TRBV3-1 (or the pseudogene TRBV3-2) and TRBJ2-7; a possible D gene is TRBD2 (5 bases). This CDR3 comprises 15 residues. Looked up from germline, CDR1 is LGHDT and CDR2 is YNNKEL (reference sequence). V lost 5 bases and J 1 base, leaving 15 bases between the germline ends. The CDR3 DNA reads TGTGCCAGCAGCAAAAGACGAGGGCCGTCCTACGAGCAGTACTTC. Protein: CASSKRRGPSYEQYF.

The CDR3 sequence: CASSPTYGSPLHF. CDR3 coding DNA: TGTGCCAGCAGCCCTACCTATGGTTCACCCCTCCACTTT. The rearrangement links TRBV11-3 to TRBJ1-6, with no clear D. CDR1 and CDR2 from the germline V gene are SGHNT and YENEEA. Trimming removed 5 bases from V and 9 bases from J, with 11 bases in between. CDR3 length: 13 residues.

The chain links TRBV5-4 to TRBJ2-1, with a possible D match to TRBD2 (7 bases). The length of the CDR3 is 16 residues. Trimming pared 2 bases from V and 0 bases from J, leaving 12 bases between. Germline V gene lookup returns CDR1 SGHNT and CDR2 YYREEE (reference sequence). The CDR3 DNA follows: TGTGCCAGCAGCTTCGGGGGGCCAAGCTCCTACAATGAGCAGTTCTTC. It yields the protein CASSFGGPSSYNEQFF.

V and J are TRBV6-6 and TRBJ1-1, with D maybe TRBD1 (6 bases). Trimming removed 6 bases from V and 7 bases from J, with 24 bases in between. CDR1 is MNHNY and CDR2 is SVGAGI in the germline V gene (reference sequence). The CDR3 is 16 residues long. CDR3 amino acids: CASSQTSGTPFFEAFF. Here the CDR3 DNA reads TGTGCCAGCAGCCAAACCTCCGGGACACCTTTCTTTGAAGCTTTCTTT.

The rearrangement uses TRBV4-1 and TRBJ1-1; 8 positions agree with TRBD1. The CDR3 covers 14 residues. Germline V gene sequence: CDR1 MGHRA, CDR2 YSYEKL. The trim removed 4 bases at V and 8 bases at J, leaving 9 bases unmatched. The CDR3 bases are TGCGCCAGCAGCCGGACAGGGCCTTCCTTGGAAGCTTTCTTT. This sequence encodes CASSRTGPSLEAFF.

The chain has TRBV10-3 and TRBJ2-1; D perhaps matches TRBD2 (7 bases). The CDR3 has 16 amino acids. Germline V CDR1 and CDR2: ENHRY, SYGVKD. With 3 bases removed from V and 2 bases from J, the gap between germline ends came to 14 bases. CDR3 coding DNA: TGTGCCATCAGTGACCGTGGGGGGGCAACCTACAATGAGCAGTTCTTC. This sequence encodes CAISDRGGATYNEQFF.

J is TRBJ2-3 and V is TRBV7-3, with 12 bases aligning to TRBD2. The ends lost 4 bases at V and 4 bases at J; junction bases unmatched: 0. This CDR3 comprises 14 residues. From germline, CDR1 is SGHTA and CDR2 FQGTGA. The chain's CDR3 is CASSWTSGADTQYF. CDR3 nucleotides: TGTGCCAGCAGCTGGACTAGCGGGGCAGATACGCAGTATTTT.

The chain uses TRBV12-3 or TRBV12-4 and TRBJ2-7, with D tentatively TRBD1 (6 bases). The CDR3 is made up of 13 amino acids. The germline V and J ends were trimmed by 4 bases and 1 base, with 8 bases remaining between them. The CDR3 sequence: CASSYRDSYEQYF. In nucleotides, the CDR3 is TGTGCCAGCAGTTACAGGGATTCCTACGAGCAGTACTTC.

This clone appeared a few times. The chain combines TRBV5-6 with TRBJ1-5; D possibly corresponds to TRBD1 (5 bases). V lost 5 bases, J lost 3 bases, and 18 bases lay in between. The CDR3 is 16 residues long. Germline lookup yields CDR1 SGHDT and CDR2 YYEEEE. The CDR3 DNA reads TGTGCCAGCAGTTTAAAGGGGCAGGGCCTCAATCAGCCCCAGCATTTT. It encodes CASSLKGQGLNQPQHF.

The rearrangement uses TRBV5-8 and TRBJ2-1, with a weak D call TRBD2 (6 bases). Germline CDR1 is SGHTS and CDR2 is YDEGEE. The CDR3 is 16 amino acids. V was shortened by 6 bases and J by 4 bases, with 20 bases between the two germline ends. The CDR3 is CASTPGTGGGYNEQFF. The CDR3 nucleotides read TGTGCCAGCACCCCGGGGACCGGGGGTGGATACAATGAGCAGTTCTTC.

The rearrangement uses TRBV5-5 and TRBJ1-6, with 8 bases lining up with TRBD1. Germline V lookup: CDR1 SGHKS, CDR2 YYEKEE (reference sequence). This CDR3 spans 19 amino acids. The V and J ends lost 1 base and 4 bases, in that order; junction bases with no gene match: 13. CDR3 protein: CASSLTSTERTGYNSPLHF. The DNA for the CDR3 is TGTGCCAGCAGCTTGACGAGCACAGAAAGGACAGGGTATAATTCACCCCTCCACTTT.

The rearrangement joins TRBV30 to TRBJ1-2, with D unclear. Trimming took off 3 bases at V and 8 bases at J, with 16 bases between the two ends. The CDR3 covers 13 residues. From germline, CDR1 is GTSNPN and CDR2 SVGIG (reference sequence). CDR3 bases: TGTGCCTGGAGCTATCTAGGCCCCGGGGGCTACACCTTC. Its protein is CAWSYLGPGGYTF.

This clone was seen a few times. V usage is TRBV7-3 and J usage is TRBJ2-2; D is unclear. V was clipped by 5 bases and J by 3 bases, with 10 bases between them. Germline V CDR1 and CDR2: SGHTA, FQGTGA. CDR3 size: 14 residues. The CDR3, as DNA: TGTGCCAGCAGCCGCCACACCGACACCGGGGAGCTGTTTTTT. It codes for CASSRHTDTGELFF.

Here the CDR3 DNA reads TGTGCCAGCAGCTTAGCGGGGGCCTACACAGATACGCAGTATTTT. Translated: CASSLAGAYTDTQYF. The rearrangement uses TRBV3-1 (or the pseudogene TRBV3-2) and TRBJ2-3, with TRBD2 matching 9 bases. Germline CDR1 and CDR2: LGHDT and YNNKEL (reference sequence). V gave up 5 bases and J gave up 2 bases; unmatched junction bases: 5. The CDR3 loop spans 15 amino acids.

The chain recombines TRBV6-1 with TRBJ2-1; 7 bases are a match to TRBD2. The germline V gene has CDR1 MNHNS and CDR2 SASEGT. This CDR3 is 16 amino acids long. V shed 2 bases, J shed 5 bases, and the junction held 9 bases outside the gene matches. The CDR3 is CASSEWNSGDDNEQFF. CDR3 bases: TGTGCCAGCAGTGAATGGAACAGCGGGGATGACAATGAGCAGTTCTTC.

The genes are TRBV6-5 and TRBJ2-7; D perhaps matches TRBD2 (6 bases). The V gene's germline CDR1 is MNHEY and CDR2 SVGAGI. There are 14 residues in the CDR3. V was shortened by 4 bases and J by 2 bases, with 12 bases between the two germline ends. For the CDR3, the DNA is TGTGCCAGCAGTTCCGGGGGAAAGGCCTACGAGCAGTACTTC. Its translation is CASSSGGKAYEQYF.

The genes are TRBV12-5 and TRBJ2-2; 8 nucleotides match TRBD1. The germline V gene encodes CDR1 LGHNT and CDR2 FRNRAP. The CDR3 loop spans 16 amino acids. After removal of 1 base from V and 3 bases from J, the junction contained 4 bases not matched to a gene. The CDR3 DNA is TGTGCTAGTGGTTTGGCGACAGGGGATGACACCGGGGAGCTGTTTTTT. Protein: CASGLATGDDTGELFF.

This rearrangement joins TRBV7-2 to TRBJ1-3, with unresolved D. V lost 2 bases to trimming and J lost 3 bases, with 17 bases between them. Germline V gives CDR1 SGHTA, CDR2 FQGNSA. CDR3 size: 17 residues. The CDR3 DNA sequence: TGTGCCAGCAGCTTATATCCTCTCGGGGAAAGTGGAAACACCATATATTTT. It yields the protein CASSLYPLGESGNTIYF.

This clone was detected only a few times. The CDR3 spells CASSYWRKNSNQPQHF. CDR3 nucleotide sequence: TGTGCCAGCAGCTATTGGCGGAAGAATAGCAATCAGCCCCAGCATTTT. The chain couples TRBV5-6 to TRBJ1-5, with D hard to call. V lost 3 bases and J 0 bases, leaving 13 bases between the germline ends. The CDR3 is 16 amino acids. CDR1 is SGHDT, CDR2 YYEEEE, per germline. Using reference TRBV5-6 and TRBJ1-5 for the parts outside the CDR3, the full variable domain is DAGVTQSPTHLIKTRGQQVTLRCSPKSGHDTVSWYQQALGQGPQFIFQYYEEEERQRGNFPDRFSGHQFPNYSSELNVNALLLGDSALYLCASSYWRKNSNQPQHFGDGTRLSIL.

This clone was counted a few times. CDR3 region: CAISSSGQFYYEQYF. CDR3 nucleotides: TGTGCCATCAGCTCATCGGGACAGTTTTACTACGAGCAGTACTTC. This chain uses TRBV10-3 with TRBJ2-7, with 7 bases lining up with TRBD1. The V gene's germline CDR1 is ENHRY and CDR2 SYGVKD. Trimming at V came to 6 bases and at J to 3 bases, leaving 11 bases not matched to a gene. The CDR3 spans 15 residues.

This chain connects TRBV2 to TRBJ1-5, with 8 bases fitting TRBD1. Germline lookup yields CDR1 SNHLY and CDR2 FYNNEI. The V and J ends lost 7 bases and 5 bases, in that order; junction bases with no gene match: 7. The length of the CDR3 is 14 residues. CDR3 residues: CASTGQVTDQPQHF. The CDR3 nucleotides are TGTGCCAGCACGGGACAGGTCACCGATCAGCCCCAGCATTTT.

This clone appeared a few times. The DNA for the CDR3 is TGTGCCAGCAGCCGGACAGGCGGCAATCAGCCCCAGCATTTT. This gives the protein CASSRTGGNQPQHF. This chain links TRBV7-2 with TRBJ1-5, with 7 positions matching TRBD1. This CDR3 spans 14 amino acids. The V and J ends lost 5 bases and 2 bases, in that order; junction bases with no gene match: 3. Germline V CDR1 and CDR2: SGHTA, FQGNSA.

This chain's CDR3 is CASKLVMGGGYTF. The CDR3 coding sequence is TGTGCCAGCAAATTGGTGATGGGAGGTGGCTACACCTTC. This sequence joins TRBV2 and TRBJ1-2; no clear D gene. CDR1 is SNHLY, CDR2 FYNNEI, per germline. The CDR3 has 13 amino acids. Trimming pared 7 bases from V and 7 bases from J, leaving 16 bases between.